This T cell receptor beta chain was obtained from a study of cytomegalovirus exposure and HLA in healthy donors (dated by TCRdb to about 2017). In terms of the full investigation: In an earlier analysis of under 750 of the donors, less than 350 Gb of sequence data and 120 million or so unique TCR beta sequences from some 170 million T cells were reported. Among the roughly 400 genotyped donors, around 79% belonged to the genetic ancestry cluster associated with self-reported Caucasian donors. Rather than using new phenotypic data, the later analysis identified candidate immune exposures from TCR beta sequences and from how often those sequences occurred across donors. High-throughput TCR immunosequencing, statistical association of individual TCRs with disease status, and machine learning were combined to predict cytomegalovirus infection status. The study aimed to test whether signatures of past pathogen exposure could be identified by cataloging public T cell receptors. The T cell repertoires of under 750 subjects were profiled by immunosequencing and related to cytomegalovirus serostatus. HLA typing included class I and class II loci at four-digit resolution. Typing coverage differed by locus: A, B, C, DRB1 and DQB1 were typed in roughly 629-640 donors, DQA1 in about 550, DPA1 in around 600, and DPB1 in around 440. A later analysis re-examined previously published TCR beta repertoires from hundreds of donors and added high-resolution HLA genotyping to investigate patterns of TCR occurrence. An earlier analysis of approximately 500 of the donors applied high-throughput TCR beta sequencing to assess whether each TCR beta V gene segment acted as functional or pseudogenic. Donor age, sex, ethnicity and CMV serostatus were compiled together with the repertoire data. Every repertoire in the discovery cohort had been generated on one and the same sequencing platform. Across about 370 genotyped donors of the cohort, an average of about 240,000 unique TCR beta nucleotide sequences per donor were sequenced, and roughly 18% of those sequences were non-productive. In a later genetic analysis, genome-wide SNP genotypes for about 65% of the roughly 700 donors were used, and that subset was treated as a discovery cohort. About 310 gigabases of sequencing data and 80 million or so unique TCR sequences were included in an early release covering roughly 700 HLA-typed donors. Besides the first cohort of 666 subjects, a separate validation cohort made up of over 100 different subjects was used. Four or five DR-DQ haplotypes were handled as single units for association and clustering because linkage in the cohort was strong.

The library was prepared using the immunoSEQ multiplex PCR assay. A mixture of 60 forward primers for TCR Vbeta segments and 13 reverse primers for TCR Jbeta segments was used in the multiplex PCR. A multiplex PCR assay on genomic DNA amplified the CDR3 region of rearranged TCR beta genes. On the Illumina HiSeq System, the amplified TCR beta libraries were sequenced as 87-base-pair reads. The source study handled its data this way. A later analysis tallied approximately 87 million unique TCR beta chains across the 700 or so repertoires, and around 9.9 million of those chains were shared by two or more donors. A nearest-neighbor algorithm error-corrected the raw reads and collapsed the reads into unique sequences, merging closely related sequences to remove PCR and sequencing errors. CDR3 sequences were aligned to IMGT reference sequences to assign V, D and J gene segments. For a sequence to be retained, a match of at least six nucleotides was required to both a V gene segment and a J gene segment. Rearrangements were classified as productive when the CDR3 lacked stop codons and remained in frame with V and J, and all other rearrangements were classified as non-productive. CDR3 was defined by IMGT convention, running from the second conserved V-encoded cysteine to the conserved J-encoded phenylalanine. In an earlier analysis of approximately 500 of the donors, sequences lacking an unambiguous match to a single V gene segment were excluded. In an earlier analysis of about 590 of the donors, a V segment was called functional when productive rearrangements were above 56.7%, and segregating when the standard deviation between donors exceeded 5%. A statistical classification framework was developed to diagnose cytomegalovirus status using the catalog of TCR beta chain sequences. In a later analysis, V and J genes were assigned by comparing TCR nucleotide sequences against IMGT/GENE-DB human TR gene sequences. Using the TCRdist pipeline, a later analysis assigned CDR3 sequences along with most-parsimonious VDJ recombination scenarios. In a later analysis, every TCR beta chain was defined by the combination of its CDR3 amino acid sequence and its V-gene family, and reads without a unique V-gene family were dropped. As a way to deal with suspected cross-contamination and a sequencing artifact, a later analysis dropped approximately 570 nucleotide sequences that were highly shared and had low generation probability. For each public chain, a later analysis derived a clonal expansion index from normalized ranks of inferred template counts within each repertoire. In a later analysis, generation probabilities were computed using a VDJ recombination model fitted to out-of-frame rearrangements, and the results were checked against IGoR. In a later analysis, TCR-TCR, TCR-HLA and TCR-CMV co-occurrence was scored with hypergeometric tests, and a repertoire-size bias correction was applied to TCR pairs. To estimate false discovery rates, a later analysis permuted the HLA or CMV assignments 20 times. In a later analysis, co-occurring TCRs were grouped using DBSCAN, and TCRdist sequence similarity was added for clustering within HLA-allele-positive subsets. Repertoires with fewer than 30,000 or more than 120,000 public chains were left out of co-occurrence clustering, as were four to six repertoires with anomalous nucleotide sharing. TCRdb took over this immuneACCESS table, retaining in-frame rearrangements with V and J assigned. Such tables are incomplete; in checked studies, under half of the missing clones stem from an unresolved V gene, and the remainder is unexplained. V and J calls and clone size are copied from that table; D and trimming were computed from the DNA. A total of about 94,000 clones appear in this sample, 7.5% to 8.5% of them only once. The top ten clonotypes cover 2.3% of the sample.

As concerns this clone: This clone's antigen is unknown. No base-level quality is on record; no much larger clone is a single base apart.

The cohort comprised some 700 healthy bone marrow donors. At the time of sampling, all cohort members were nominally healthy, though unrecorded immune exposures were likely present. The donor tested CMV seronegative, placing the donor among the 350 or so seronegative members of the cohort. Every donor gave a peripheral blood sample, and the peripheral blood mononuclear cells from that sample were used for TCR beta sequencing. Genomic DNA was extracted from the blood cell samples with the Qiagen DNeasy Blood Extraction Kit. CDR1 and CDR2, looked up from the germline V gene, are SGDLS and YYNGEE. The CDR3 sequence holds 16 residues, the cysteine and phenylalanine included. The only DNA kept is the CDR3, 48 bases in frame from the first base. Between the V and J ends, shortened by 0 bases and 0 bases respectively, the junction contains 12 bases. The investigation overall reported the following: A few of the identified cytomegalovirus-associated TCR beta chains were confirmed in vitro to be specific for cytomegalovirus antigens. Because counts were too low, about 15 rarely observed V segments, including chromosome 9 orphons, were left out of the earlier analysis of 587 of the donors. Most TCR sequences were seen in very few donors, while some public TCRs were found in many individuals. Strong co-occurrence of HLA alleles, especially DR and DQ, made assigning TCR associations to individual alleles difficult. Some IMGT-functional V segments, including TRBV6-2 and TRBV6-3, could not be distinguished by the 87-base-pair reads and were therefore excluded. Compared with equally common non-associated chains, HLA-associated TCR beta chains in a later analysis were more clonally expanded and had lower generation probabilities. Immune exposure information for the cohort was limited to CMV serostatus. The classifier was reported to diagnose cytomegalovirus status with high specificity and sensitivity in both the original cohort and the validation cohort. Because some donors lacked HLA typing at each locus, the association tests relied only on the typed subset. Sequencing depth was assumed to be roughly uniform across donors in the presence/absence analyses, though that assumption may not hold. According to a later analysis, parvovirus B19, influenza, CMV and Epstein-Barr virus appeared linked to several top co-occurrence clusters. According to a later analysis, TCR association rates differed among HLA loci, with DRB1 alleles showing the most associated TCRs and HLA-C alleles showing the fewest. A further reported finding was that TCR beta sequences accurately predicted the HLA-A and HLA-B alleles for most subjects in the first cohort. Correlated functional status among segregating V segments might reflect linkage disequilibrium, but an unknown experimental factor could not be ruled out. A later genetic analysis associated a missense DCLRE1C variant with V-gene and J-gene trimming of TCR beta chains, and an independent cohort replicated the association. The authors suggested that the approach could potentially be extended to other disease states and immunological phenotypes. Specific HLA alleles were associated with 15,000 to 20,000 TCR beta sequences at a false discovery rate of 0.05 in a later analysis. A later analysis found that most CMV-associated TCR beta chains appeared HLA-restricted, with HLA associations seemingly driven largely by CMV exposure. In a later genetic analysis, fewer N-insertions in productive TCRs were reported among donors in an Asian-associated ancestry cluster than the roughly 700-donor mean. In an earlier analysis of about 550 of the donors, most TCR beta V segments were observed in productive rearrangements about 90% or about 30% of the time, broadly matching IMGT annotations. Only TCR beta chains were sequenced in this cohort, and the absence of alpha or paired-chain data limited detectable features. The study gave a list of 150 to 200 TCR beta chains associated with cytomegalovirus. A cluster of highly shared sequence variants was judged likely to represent a technical artifact of the sequencing pipeline.

The V and J segments used are TRBV9 and TRBJ1-1; a confident D gene designation cannot be given. The material sequenced was PBMCs. The receptor was derived from a man between 50 and 59 years old in good health and CMV-seronegative. The nucleotide sequence is TGTGCCAGCAGCGTAGGATTCGGGATAGTGAACACTGAAGCTTTCTTT. This translates into CASSVGFGIVNTEAFF.